This paragraph covers one TCR beta chain sequence. These data are taken from a study of blood T cell repertoires in COVID-19. Study in general: Collection of acute and convalescent COVID-19 samples took place in the United States, Italy and Spain. T cells, B-cell-depleted T cells, or PBMCs provided the cDNA or gDNA that served as material.

Original processing notes: Using reference gene primer amplification, nucleated cell counts were estimated. TCRdb's copy holds only in-frame clones and misses some; the assay was immunoSEQ multiplex PCR. Clone size and V and J calls were adopted from that table, with D and trimming inferred from the DNA. The sample has 60,000 to 85,000 clones; roughly 79% are singletons. V was clipped by 0 bases and J by 3 bases; unmatched bases: 3. CDR3 length: 14 residues. Germline CDR1 SGDLS, CDR2 YYNGEE. Sequencing was done on a sample of peripheral blood. The sequence was obtained from a man aged 65 to 79 with acute or convalescent COVID-19. The chain is built from TRBV9 and TRBJ2-7; the match to TRBD2 covers 7 bases. CDR3 protein: CASSVGAGVYEQYF. CDR3 nucleotides: TGTGCCAGCAGCGTAGGGGCGGGGGTCTACGAGCAGTACTTC.